These T cell receptor beta chains were read from a single sample in a study of T-cell memory formation after mild COVID-19. TCRdb ran MiXCR on the 5' RACE reads and lists one entry per CDR3 protein. The profile shows 100,000 to 150,000 distinct CDR3 sequences, approximately 15% of them singletons. What was sequenced was PBMCs or a T cell subset sorted from them (not recorded which). These receptors originate from a man between 18 and 29 years old who had mild COVID-19 (a few samples of this study predate the infection). Cell type and time point are not known. Each CDR3 is given with its conserved first and last residue. The order of the fields is J gene, CDR3 length, V gene, CDR3 protein.

TRBJ2-1 15 TRBV20-1 CSASSSGGYYNEQFF
TRBJ2-3 14 TRBV10-3 CATHRSTSADTQYF
TRBJ2-7 12 TRBV5-1 CASSQGLDEQYF
TRBJ2-5 13 TRBV12-3/TRBV12-4 CASSLLLGGTQYF
TRBJ1-6 16 TRBV4-3 CASSRAREGGNSPLHF
TRBJ2-5 13 TRBV12-3/TRBV12-4 CASGRQGQETQYF
TRBJ1-6 15 TRBV9 CASSVVGNINSPLHF
TRBJ1-2 14 TRBV3-1 CASSQDSPNYGYTF
TRBJ2-7 13 TRBV7-9 CASSLRDSYEQYF
TRBJ2-3 15 TRBV20-1 CSARDPRVYTDTQYF
TRBJ2-6 14 TRBV12-3/TRBV12-4 CASSLSGGANVLTF
TRBJ2-5 15 TRBV6-5 CASSRAWGAGKTQYF
TRBJ2-3 16 TRBV15 CATSRDGAGYTDTQYF
TRBJ2-2 14 TRBV12-3/TRBV12-4 CASSQLFDTGELFF
TRBJ2-7 16 TRBV11-2 CAEGASGSWRAWEQYF
TRBJ2-7 12 TRBV29-1 CSVDDRGDEQYF
TRBJ1-2 15 TRBV5-1 CASSPDRPTNYGYTF
TRBJ1-1 16 TRBV5-1 CASSVTGMGSRTEAFF
TRBJ2-5 15 TRBV6-5 CASRTTAGRRETQYF
TRBJ2-3 15 TRBV7-8 CASSLVIGSTDTQYF
TRBJ2-5 16 TRBV27 CASSPLRGQGKETQYF
TRBJ1-6 15 TRBV6-6 CASSQGQAGDSPLHF
TRBJ2-1 14 TRBV20-1 CSARAGGADNEQFF
TRBJ1-6 14 TRBV2 CASIPRDGHSPLHF
TRBJ1-3 12 TRBV11-1 CASGGRRNTIYF
TRBJ2-3 17 TRBV9 CASSVGRTGGGTDTQYF
TRBJ1-2 13 TRBV18 CASSPIPTGTRDF
TRBJ2-2 15 TRBV7-3 CASSPGLPSYGELFF
TRBJ2-1 15 TRBV20-1 CSALPTSGGATEQFF
TRBJ2-1 13 TRBV12-3/TRBV12-4 CASTRGLSREQFF
TRBJ2-3 13 TRBV6-2/TRBV6-3 CASTLAGEDTQYF
TRBJ1-1 14 TRBV20-1 CSAPSQRENTEAFF
TRBJ2-1 13 TRBV27 CASRGLAVNEQFF
TRBJ1-2 15 TRBV4-3 CASSQGYSPVGGYTF
TRBJ2-5 14 TRBV6-2/TRBV6-3 CASNRKQGLQTQYF
TRBJ2-5 15 TRBV28 CASSPDTANVETQYF
TRBJ2-3 14 TRBV20-1 CSAASGGPSDTQYF
TRBJ2-3 13 TRBV3-1 CASSDKEWNTQYF
TRBJ1-5 14 TRBV20-1 CSAPRTGPSQPQHF
TRBJ1-1 12 TRBV10-3 CATRFFGTEAFF
TRBJ2-5 14 TRBV7-2 CASSLLGLAETQYF
TRBJ1-2 12 TRBV12-3/TRBV12-4 CASSLTGEGYTF
TRBJ2-3 15 TRBV12-3/TRBV12-4 CASSTHTGTTDTQYF
TRBJ1-3 15 TRBV29-1 CSVDPTGPPGNTIYF
TRBJ2-1 12 TRBV3-1 CASSALYNEQFF
TRBJ2-3 15 TRBV24-1 CATSRAGDETDTQYF
TRBJ2-3 14 TRBV20-1 CSAAPASGPDTQYF
TRBJ2-5 12 TRBV11-2 CASRGYQETQYF
TRBJ1-6 12 TRBV11-2 CASSFSSAPLHF
TRBJ2-5 13 TRBV29-1 CSVGDRVGETQYF
TRBJ1-2 13 TRBV28 CASIEGAGYGYTF
TRBJ1-5 13 TRBV2 CASSVQGHQPQHF
TRBJ2-5 12 TRBV5-1 CASSFNQETQYF
TRBJ1-1 18 TRBV12-3/TRBV12-4 CASIARPLRTAKNTEAFF